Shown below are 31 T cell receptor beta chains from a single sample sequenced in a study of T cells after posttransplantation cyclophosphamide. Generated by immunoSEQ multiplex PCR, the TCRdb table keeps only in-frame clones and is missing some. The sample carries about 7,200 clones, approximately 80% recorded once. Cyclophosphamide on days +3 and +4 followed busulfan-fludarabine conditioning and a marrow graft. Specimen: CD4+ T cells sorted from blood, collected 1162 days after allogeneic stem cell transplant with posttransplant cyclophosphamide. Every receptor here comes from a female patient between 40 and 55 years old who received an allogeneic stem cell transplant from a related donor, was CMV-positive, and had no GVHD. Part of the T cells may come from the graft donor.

The CDR3 is CATGKDRSSYSNQPQHF. The CDR3 coding sequence is TGTGCCACAGGGAAAGACAGGTCCTCATATAGCAATCAGCCCCAGCATTTT. The chain links TRBV19 to TRBJ1-5; D is perhaps TRBD1 (6 bases). Trimming cost V 10 bases and J 0 bases, with 22 bases left between them. The CDR3 sequence is 17 residues long. Germline assignment: CDR1 LNHDA and CDR2 SQIVND (reference sequence).

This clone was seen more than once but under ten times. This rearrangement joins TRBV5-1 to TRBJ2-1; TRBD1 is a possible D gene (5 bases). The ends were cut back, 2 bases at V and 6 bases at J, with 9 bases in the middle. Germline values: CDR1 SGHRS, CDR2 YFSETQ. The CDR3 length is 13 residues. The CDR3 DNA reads TGCGCCAGCAGCTTACAACAGGTCAATGAGCAGTTCTTC. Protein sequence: CASSLQQVNEQFF.

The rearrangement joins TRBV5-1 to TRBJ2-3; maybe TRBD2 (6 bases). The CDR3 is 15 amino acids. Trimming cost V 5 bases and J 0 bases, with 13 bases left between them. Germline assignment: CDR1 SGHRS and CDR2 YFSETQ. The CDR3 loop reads CASRPPGGSTDTQYF. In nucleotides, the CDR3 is TGCGCCAGCAGGCCCCCCGGGGGAAGCACAGATACGCAGTATTTT.

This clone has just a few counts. CDR3 DNA: TGTGCCAGTAGTATAAAGGGACAGGGTGGTATCACTGAAGCTTTCTTT. Translating it yields CASSIKGQGGITEAFF. The J gene is TRBJ1-1, the V gene TRBV19; 9 bases line up with TRBD1. CDR3 length: 16 residues. The trim removed 2 bases at V and 4 bases at J, leaving 8 bases unmatched. CDR1 and CDR2 from the germline V gene are LNHDA and SQIVND (reference sequence).

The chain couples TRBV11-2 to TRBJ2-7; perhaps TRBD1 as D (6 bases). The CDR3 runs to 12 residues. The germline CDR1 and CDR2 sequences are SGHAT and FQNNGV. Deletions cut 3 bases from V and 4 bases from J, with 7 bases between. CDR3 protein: CASSLTGYEQYF. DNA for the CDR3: TGTGCCAGCAGCTTGACAGGTTACGAGCAGTACTTC.

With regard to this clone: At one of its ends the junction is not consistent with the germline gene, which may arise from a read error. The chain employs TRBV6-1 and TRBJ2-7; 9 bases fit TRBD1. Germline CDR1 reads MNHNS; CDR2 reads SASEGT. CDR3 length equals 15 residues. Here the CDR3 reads CASSEFDRGGYVQYF. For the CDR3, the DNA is TGTGCCAGCAGTGAATTCGACAGGGGGGGCTACGTGCAGTACTTC.

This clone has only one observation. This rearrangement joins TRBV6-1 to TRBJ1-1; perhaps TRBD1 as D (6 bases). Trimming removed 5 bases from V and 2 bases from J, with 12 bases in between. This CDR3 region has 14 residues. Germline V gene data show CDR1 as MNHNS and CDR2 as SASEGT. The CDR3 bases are TGTGCCAGCAGTCAGGGGAGTGTAAACACTGAAGCTTTCTTT. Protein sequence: CASSQGSVNTEAFF.

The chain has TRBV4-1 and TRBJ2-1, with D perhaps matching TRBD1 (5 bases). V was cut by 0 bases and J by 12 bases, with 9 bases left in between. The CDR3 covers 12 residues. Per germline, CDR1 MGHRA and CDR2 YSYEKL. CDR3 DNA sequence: TGCGCCAGCAGCCAAGATTTGCAGGGGCAGTTCTTC. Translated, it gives CASSQDLQGQFF.

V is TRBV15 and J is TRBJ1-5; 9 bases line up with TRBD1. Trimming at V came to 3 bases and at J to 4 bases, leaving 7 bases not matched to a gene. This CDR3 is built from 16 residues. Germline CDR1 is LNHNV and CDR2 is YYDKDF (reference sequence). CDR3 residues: CATSSPRDRVNQPQHF. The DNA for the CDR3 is TGTGCCACCAGCAGTCCCCGGGACAGGGTGAATCAGCCCCAGCATTTT.

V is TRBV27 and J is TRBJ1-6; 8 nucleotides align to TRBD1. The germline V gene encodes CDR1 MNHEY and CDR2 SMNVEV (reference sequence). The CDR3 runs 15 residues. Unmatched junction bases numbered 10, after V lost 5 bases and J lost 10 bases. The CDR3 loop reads CASSHGDRLGSPLHF. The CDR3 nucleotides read TGTGCCAGCAGTCACGGGGACAGGCTCGGGTCACCCCTCCACTTT.

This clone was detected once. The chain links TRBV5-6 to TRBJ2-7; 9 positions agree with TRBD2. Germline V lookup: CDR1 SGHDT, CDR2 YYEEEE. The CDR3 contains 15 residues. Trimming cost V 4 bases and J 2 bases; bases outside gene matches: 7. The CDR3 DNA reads TGTGCCAGCAGCCCGAGCGGGGGGTACCCCTACGAGCAGTACTTC. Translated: CASSPSGGYPYEQYF.

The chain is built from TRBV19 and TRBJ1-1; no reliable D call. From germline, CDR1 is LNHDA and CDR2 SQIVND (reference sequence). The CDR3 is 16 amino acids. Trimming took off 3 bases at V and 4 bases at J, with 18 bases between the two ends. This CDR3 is CASSIPAGGGSTEAFF. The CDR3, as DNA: TGTGCCAGTAGTATCCCAGCCGGAGGTGGGTCCACTGAAGCTTTCTTT.

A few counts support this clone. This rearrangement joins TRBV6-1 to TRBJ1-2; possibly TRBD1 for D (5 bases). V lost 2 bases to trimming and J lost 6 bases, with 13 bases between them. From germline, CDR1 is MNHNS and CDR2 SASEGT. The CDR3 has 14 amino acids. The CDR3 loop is CASSESRAVDGYTF. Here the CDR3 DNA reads TGTGCCAGCAGTGAATCCAGGGCAGTCGATGGCTACACCTTC.

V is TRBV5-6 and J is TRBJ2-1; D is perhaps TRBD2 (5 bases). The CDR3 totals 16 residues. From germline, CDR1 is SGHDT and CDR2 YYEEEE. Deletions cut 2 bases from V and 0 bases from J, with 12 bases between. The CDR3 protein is CASSLGLLGSYNEQFF. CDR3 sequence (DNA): TGTGCCAGCAGCTTAGGACTTCTCGGCTCCTACAATGAGCAGTTCTTC. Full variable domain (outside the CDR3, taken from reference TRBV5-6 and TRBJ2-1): DAGVTQSPTHLIKTRGQQVTLRCSPKSGHDTVSWYQQALGQGPQFIFQYYEEEERQRGNFPDRFSGHQFPNYSSELNVNALLLGDSALYLCASSLGLLGSYNEQFFGPGTRLTVL.

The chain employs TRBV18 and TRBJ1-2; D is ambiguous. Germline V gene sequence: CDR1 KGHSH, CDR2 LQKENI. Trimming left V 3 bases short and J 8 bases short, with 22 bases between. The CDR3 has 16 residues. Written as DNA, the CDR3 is TGTGCCAGCTCACCTCGGAATGAAGGCCAACGGGAAGGCTACACCTTC. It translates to CASSPRNEGQREGYTF.

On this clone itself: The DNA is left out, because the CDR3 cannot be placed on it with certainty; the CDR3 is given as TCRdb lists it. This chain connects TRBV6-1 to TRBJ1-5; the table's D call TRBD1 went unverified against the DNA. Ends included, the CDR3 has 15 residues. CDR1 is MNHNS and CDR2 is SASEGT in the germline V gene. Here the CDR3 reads CASILGPYSNQPQHF.

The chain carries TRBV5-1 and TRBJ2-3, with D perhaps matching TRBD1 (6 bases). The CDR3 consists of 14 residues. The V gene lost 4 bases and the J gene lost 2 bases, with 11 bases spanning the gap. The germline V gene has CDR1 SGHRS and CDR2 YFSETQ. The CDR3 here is CASSVAGATDTQYF. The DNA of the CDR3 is TGCGCCAGCAGCGTGGCAGGGGCCACAGATACGCAGTATTTT.

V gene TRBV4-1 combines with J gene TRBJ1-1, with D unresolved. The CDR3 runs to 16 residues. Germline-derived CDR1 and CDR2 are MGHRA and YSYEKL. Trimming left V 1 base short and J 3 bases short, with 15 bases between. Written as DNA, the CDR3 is TGCGCCAGCAGCCAAGTTAGGCCCCCGAGGGACACTGAAGCTTTCTTT. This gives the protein CASSQVRPPRDTEAFF.

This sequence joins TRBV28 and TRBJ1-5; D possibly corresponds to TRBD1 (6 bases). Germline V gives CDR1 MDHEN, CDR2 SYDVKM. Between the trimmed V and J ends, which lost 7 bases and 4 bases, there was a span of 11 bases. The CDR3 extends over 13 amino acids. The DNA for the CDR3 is TGTGCCAGCAAAAGAACAGGGAATCAGCCCCAGCATTTT. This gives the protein CASKRTGNQPQHF.

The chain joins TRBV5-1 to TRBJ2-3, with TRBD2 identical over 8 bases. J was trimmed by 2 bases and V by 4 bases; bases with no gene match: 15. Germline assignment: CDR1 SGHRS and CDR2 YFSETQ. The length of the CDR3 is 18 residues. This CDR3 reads CASSTRMVAGGPTDTQYF. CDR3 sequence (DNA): TGCGCCAGCAGCACCCGGATGGTGGCGGGGGGACCCACAGATACGCAGTATTTT.

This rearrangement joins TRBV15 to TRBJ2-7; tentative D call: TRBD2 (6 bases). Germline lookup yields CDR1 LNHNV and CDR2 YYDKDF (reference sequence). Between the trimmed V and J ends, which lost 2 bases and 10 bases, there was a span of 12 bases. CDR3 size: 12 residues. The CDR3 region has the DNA TGTGCCACCAGCAGATTCCGGGAGTCACAGTACTTC. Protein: CATSRFRESQYF.

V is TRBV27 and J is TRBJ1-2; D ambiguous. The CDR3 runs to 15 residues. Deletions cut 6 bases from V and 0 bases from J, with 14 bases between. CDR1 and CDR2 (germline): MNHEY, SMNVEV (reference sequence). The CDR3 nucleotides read TGTGCCAGCAGGACCCCGAGGGAAGCTAACTATGGCTACACCTTC. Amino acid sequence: CASRTPREANYGYTF.

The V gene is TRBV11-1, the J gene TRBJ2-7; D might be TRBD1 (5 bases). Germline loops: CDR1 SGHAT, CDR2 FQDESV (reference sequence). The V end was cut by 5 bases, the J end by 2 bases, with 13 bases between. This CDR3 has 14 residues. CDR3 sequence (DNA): TGTGCCAGCAGCCCTTTAGGGGCACCCTACGAGCAGTACTTC. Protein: CASSPLGAPYEQYF.

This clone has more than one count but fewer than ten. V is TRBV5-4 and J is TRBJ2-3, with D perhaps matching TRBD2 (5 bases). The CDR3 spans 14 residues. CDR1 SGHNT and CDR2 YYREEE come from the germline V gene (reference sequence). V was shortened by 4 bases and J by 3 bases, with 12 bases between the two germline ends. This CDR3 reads CASSITRRTDTQYF. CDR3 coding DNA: TGTGCCAGCAGCATAACCAGGAGGACAGATACGCAGTATTTT.

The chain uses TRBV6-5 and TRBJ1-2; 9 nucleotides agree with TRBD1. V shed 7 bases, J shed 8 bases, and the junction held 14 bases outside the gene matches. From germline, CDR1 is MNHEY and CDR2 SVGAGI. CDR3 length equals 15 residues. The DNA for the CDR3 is TGTGCCAGCACCCGTTCGGGACAGGGCTTTTGGGGCTACACCTTC. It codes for CASTRSGQGFWGYTF.

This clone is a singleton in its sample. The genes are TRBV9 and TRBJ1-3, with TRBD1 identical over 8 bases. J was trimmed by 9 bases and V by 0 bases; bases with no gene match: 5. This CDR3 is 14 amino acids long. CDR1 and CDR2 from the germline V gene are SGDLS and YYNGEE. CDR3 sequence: CASSVATGGPTIYF. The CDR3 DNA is TGTGCCAGCAGCGTAGCCACAGGGGGGCCCACCATATATTTT. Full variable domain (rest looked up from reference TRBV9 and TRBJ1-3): DSGVTQTPKHLITATGQRVTLRCSPRSGDLSVYWYQQSLDQGLQFLIQYYNGEERAKGNILERFSAQQFPDLHSELNLSSLELGDSALYFCASSVATGGPTIYFGEGSWLTVV.

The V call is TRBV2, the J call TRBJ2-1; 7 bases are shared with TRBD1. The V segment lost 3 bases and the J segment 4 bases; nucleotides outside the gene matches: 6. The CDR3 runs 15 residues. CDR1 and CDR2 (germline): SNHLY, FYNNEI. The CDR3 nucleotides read TGTGCCAGCAGTGATCGACCAGGGGGTTACAATGAGCAGTTCTTC. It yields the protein CASSDRPGGYNEQFF.

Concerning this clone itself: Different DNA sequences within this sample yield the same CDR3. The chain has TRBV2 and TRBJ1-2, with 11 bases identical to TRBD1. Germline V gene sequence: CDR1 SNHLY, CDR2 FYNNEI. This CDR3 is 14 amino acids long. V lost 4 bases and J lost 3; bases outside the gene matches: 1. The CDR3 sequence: CASSGDRGDYGYTF. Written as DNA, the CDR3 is TGTGCCAGCAGTGGGGACAGGGGGGACTATGGCTACACCTTC.

The CDR3 is CASTLVASGSPLHF. In DNA form, the CDR3 reads TGTGCCAGCACCCTCGTCGCCTCCGGTTCACCCCTCCACTTT. The chain combines TRBV2 with TRBJ1-6; D uncertain. V lost 7 bases and J lost 9, with 16 bases in between. CDR3 length: 14 residues. From germline, CDR1 is SNHLY and CDR2 FYNNEI.

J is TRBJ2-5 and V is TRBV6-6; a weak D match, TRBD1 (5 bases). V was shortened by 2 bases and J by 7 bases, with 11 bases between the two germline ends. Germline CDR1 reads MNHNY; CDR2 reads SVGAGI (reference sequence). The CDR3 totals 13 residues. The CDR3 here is CASSYDFQGTQYF. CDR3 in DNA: TGTGCCAGCAGTTACGACTTTCAGGGGACCCAGTACTTC.

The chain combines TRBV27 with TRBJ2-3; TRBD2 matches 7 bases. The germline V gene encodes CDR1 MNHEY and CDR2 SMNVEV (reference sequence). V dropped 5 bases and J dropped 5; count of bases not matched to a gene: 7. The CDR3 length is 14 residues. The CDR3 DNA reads TGTGCCAGCAGTCTTCGACAGCGGGGAGATACGCAGTATTTT. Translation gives CASSLRQRGDTQYF.